This TCR beta chain came from a study of blood T cell repertoires in COVID-19. Study details: There were acute and convalescent COVID-19 samples, and they came from the United States, Italy and Spain. PBMCs, B-cell-depleted T cells, or T cells provided the cDNA or gDNA that made up the material.

In the authors' workflow: Estimated nucleated cell counts came from reference gene primer amplification. The data were produced by immunoSEQ multiplex PCR, yet TCRdb's version contains in-frame clones alone and is incomplete. V and J calls and clone size are given by that table; D and trimming were obtained from the DNA. The sample includes 55,000 to 70,000 clones, around 90% of them seen just once. Germline V gives CDR1 KGHDR, CDR2 SFDVKD. This CDR3 has 13 residues. The V and J ends lost 2 bases and 6 bases respectively, with 9 bases between them. The TCR originated in a man in his 70s with acute or convalescent COVID-19. The chain employs TRBV24-1 and TRBJ1-2; TRBD1 is a possible D gene (6 bases). The sequencing sample was made of peripheral blood. Written as DNA, the CDR3 is TGTGCCACCAGTGATTCCGGACAGCATGGCTACACCTTC. This codes for CATSDSGQHGYTF.